The next 2 T cell receptor beta chains were all read from a single sample in a study of T cell repertoires in cytomegalovirus infection. Their antigen targets remain unknown. TCRdb re-called the reads with MiXCR, one entry per CDR3 protein. Of a few hundred thousand distinct CDR3 sequences in the sample, about 39% were seen once. The source material was cultured PBMCs, sampled from culture after CMV antigen stimulation. The receptors originated from a human donor in good health (CMV status not recorded). Some clones in this sample may be carry-over from other donors' samples.

This clonotype turned up a few times. The CDR3 region has the DNA TGTGCCAGTACCGAGCAGGGGGGTAGAAACATTCAGTACTTC. This gives the protein CASTEQGGRNIQYF. The V call is TRBV19, the J call TRBJ2-4; D possibly corresponds to TRBD1 (7 bases). The CDR3 spans 14 residues. From germline, CDR1 is LNHDA and CDR2 SQIVND (reference sequence). Trimming took off 7 bases at V and 6 bases at J, with 16 bases between the two ends.

The V gene is TRBV5-4, the J gene TRBJ2-5, with D maybe TRBD2 (6 bases). CDR1 is SGHNT, CDR2 YYREEE, per germline (reference sequence). Trimming left V 3 bases short and J 2 bases short, with 11 bases between. This CDR3 is 14 amino acids long. The CDR3: CASSYPGLQETQYF. The CDR3 region has the DNA TGTGCCAGCAGCTACCCGGGACTTCAAGAGACCCAGTACTTC.